This T cell receptor beta chain was retrieved from a study of cytomegalovirus exposure and HLA in healthy donors. Whole-study results and caveats: Some public TCRs appeared in many individuals, while most sequences were rare.

The PCR made use of 60 Vbeta and 13 Jbeta primers. Data came from immunoSEQ multiplex PCR; TCRdb stores just in-frame clones and leaves some out. The sample has 130,000 or so clones; roughly 80% are singletons. Notes on this clone: No antigen is known for it.

The receptor's source is a woman in her thirties or forties in good health and CMV-seropositive. Material for sequencing was PBMCs.

The CDR3 DNA follows: TGTGCCAGCAGCTTCGGACAGGACTTAGCGAACACTGAAGCTTTCTTT. This translates into CASSFGQDLANTEAFF. The rearrangement links TRBV5-5 to TRBJ1-1, with TRBD1 identical over 7 bases. The CDR3 covers 16 residues. The V and J ends lost 2 bases and 1 base, in that order; junction bases with no gene match: 8. Per germline, CDR1 SGHKS and CDR2 YYEKEE (reference sequence).